The clone carrying this T cell receptor beta chain was seen only a few times. This sample stems from a study of blood T cell repertoires in COVID-19. The wider study: In each case, the material was cDNA or gDNA derived from T cells, B-cell-depleted T cells, or PBMCs.

Assay: immunoSEQ multiplex PCR; the TCRdb copy retains only in-frame clones and omits some. The sample has about 100,000 clones; roughly 85% are singletons. Sequenced sample: peripheral blood. The sequence was obtained from a woman aged 70-85 years with acute or convalescent COVID-19.

CDR3 nucleotides: TGTGCTTTTACCACACAGGGGGCATCGGGAAACACCATATATTTT. Its protein is CAFTTQGASGNTIYF. The chain joins TRBV30 to TRBJ1-3, with TRBD1 matching 9 bases. The CDR3 consists of 15 residues. CDR1 is GTSNPN and CDR2 is SVGIG in the germline V gene (reference sequence).